This T cell receptor (beta chain) was obtained from a study of cytomegalovirus exposure and HLA in healthy donors. The V segment lost 4 bases and the J segment 6 bases; nucleotides outside the gene matches: 11. This CDR3 comprises 16 residues. CDR1 is SGHDT and CDR2 is YYEEEE in the germline V gene. The PCR used 60 Vbeta and 13 Jbeta primers. Using immunoSEQ multiplex PCR, the repertoire was profiled, and TCRdb retains in-frame clones only, with some absent. Here the sample spans more than 90,000 clones, 78% being singletons. Sequences were obtained from PBMCs. The genes are TRBV5-6 and TRBJ2-1; 9 positions agree with TRBD2. The sequence was collected from an older woman in good health and CMV-seronegative. The CDR3 here is CASSPTASGVGNEQFF. The CDR3 region has the DNA TGTGCCAGCAGCCCTACCGCTAGCGGGGTGGGCAATGAGCAGTTCTTC.